This T cell receptor beta chain was sequenced for a study of OX40 agonist ivuxolimab in advanced cancers. Study in general: With a range of about 23 to 85, age averaged about 58 years, and about 83% were male. Study-level findings and limits: On average, CD8+ T cells showed a greater number of expanded clones than CD4+.

CDR1 is SSHAT and CDR2 is FNYEAQ in the germline V gene (reference sequence). The CDR3 extends over 17 amino acids. As for this clone: As yet, its antigen is unknown. Its ends do not fully match the called genes, so a read error is possible.

Clones were sequenced by immunoSEQ multiplex PCR, and TCRdb holds only the in-frame ones, with some missing. This table holds 25,000 to 35,000 clones, more than 70% found once. The sequence derives from an adult with an advanced solid tumor such as melanoma, head and neck, liver or kidney cancer. The chain is built from TRBV7-7 and TRBJ2-2; possibly TRBD1 for D (6 bases). Sequencing was performed on CD4+ or CD8+ T cells sorted from blood, taken in a trial of the OX40 agonist ivuxolimab. The CDR3 here is CASSFDVTGPNTGELFF. CDR3 nucleotide sequence: TGTGCTAGCAGCTTCGACGTGACAGGACCGAACACCGGGGAGCTGTTTTTT. The complete variable domain, with remaining parts taken from reference TRBV7-7 and TRBJ2-2, reads GAGVSQSPRYKVTKRGQDVTLRCDPISSHATLYWYQQALGQGPEFLTYFNYEAQPDKSGLPSDRFSAERPEGSISTLTIQRTEQRDSAMYRCASSFDVTGPNTGELFFGEGSRLTVL.